The subject of this entry is one T cell receptor (beta chain). The treatment is: around 19 received Ad26.COV2.S at low or high dose, single or two shots; roughly five received placebo; per-sample allocation not given. Sampling was done on day 63 after the first vaccine or placebo injection. CDR3 length: 14 residues. Trimming shortened V by 3 bases and J by 5 bases, and 8 bases separated the two germline ends. Germline lookup yields CDR1 SGHVS and CDR2 FNYEAQ. TCRdb's copy holds only in-frame clones and misses some; the assay was immunoSEQ multiplex PCR. The sample contains 250,000 or so clones, around nine tenths of which appear only once. This record comes from a study of Ad26.COV2.S vaccination and SARS-CoV-2 variants.

The source is a person between 18 and 65 years old who received the Ad26.COV2.S COVID-19 vaccine or a placebo. The sequencing used peripheral blood, collected in a trial of Ad26.COV2.S vaccine versus placebo. The chain recombines TRBV7-6 with TRBJ1-6; TRBD1 is a possible D gene (6 bases). The CDR3 DNA reads as TGTGCCAGCAGCTTTAGGACAGATAATTCACCCCTCCACTTT. Translated: CASSFRTDNSPLHF. Filled out from reference TRBV7-6 and TRBJ1-6, the complete variable domain reads GAGVSQSPRYKVTKRGQDVALRCDPISGHVSLYWYRQALGQGPEFLTYFNYEAQQDKSGLPNDRFSAERPEGSISTLTIQRTEQRDSAMYRCASSFRTDNSPLHFGNGTRLTVT.